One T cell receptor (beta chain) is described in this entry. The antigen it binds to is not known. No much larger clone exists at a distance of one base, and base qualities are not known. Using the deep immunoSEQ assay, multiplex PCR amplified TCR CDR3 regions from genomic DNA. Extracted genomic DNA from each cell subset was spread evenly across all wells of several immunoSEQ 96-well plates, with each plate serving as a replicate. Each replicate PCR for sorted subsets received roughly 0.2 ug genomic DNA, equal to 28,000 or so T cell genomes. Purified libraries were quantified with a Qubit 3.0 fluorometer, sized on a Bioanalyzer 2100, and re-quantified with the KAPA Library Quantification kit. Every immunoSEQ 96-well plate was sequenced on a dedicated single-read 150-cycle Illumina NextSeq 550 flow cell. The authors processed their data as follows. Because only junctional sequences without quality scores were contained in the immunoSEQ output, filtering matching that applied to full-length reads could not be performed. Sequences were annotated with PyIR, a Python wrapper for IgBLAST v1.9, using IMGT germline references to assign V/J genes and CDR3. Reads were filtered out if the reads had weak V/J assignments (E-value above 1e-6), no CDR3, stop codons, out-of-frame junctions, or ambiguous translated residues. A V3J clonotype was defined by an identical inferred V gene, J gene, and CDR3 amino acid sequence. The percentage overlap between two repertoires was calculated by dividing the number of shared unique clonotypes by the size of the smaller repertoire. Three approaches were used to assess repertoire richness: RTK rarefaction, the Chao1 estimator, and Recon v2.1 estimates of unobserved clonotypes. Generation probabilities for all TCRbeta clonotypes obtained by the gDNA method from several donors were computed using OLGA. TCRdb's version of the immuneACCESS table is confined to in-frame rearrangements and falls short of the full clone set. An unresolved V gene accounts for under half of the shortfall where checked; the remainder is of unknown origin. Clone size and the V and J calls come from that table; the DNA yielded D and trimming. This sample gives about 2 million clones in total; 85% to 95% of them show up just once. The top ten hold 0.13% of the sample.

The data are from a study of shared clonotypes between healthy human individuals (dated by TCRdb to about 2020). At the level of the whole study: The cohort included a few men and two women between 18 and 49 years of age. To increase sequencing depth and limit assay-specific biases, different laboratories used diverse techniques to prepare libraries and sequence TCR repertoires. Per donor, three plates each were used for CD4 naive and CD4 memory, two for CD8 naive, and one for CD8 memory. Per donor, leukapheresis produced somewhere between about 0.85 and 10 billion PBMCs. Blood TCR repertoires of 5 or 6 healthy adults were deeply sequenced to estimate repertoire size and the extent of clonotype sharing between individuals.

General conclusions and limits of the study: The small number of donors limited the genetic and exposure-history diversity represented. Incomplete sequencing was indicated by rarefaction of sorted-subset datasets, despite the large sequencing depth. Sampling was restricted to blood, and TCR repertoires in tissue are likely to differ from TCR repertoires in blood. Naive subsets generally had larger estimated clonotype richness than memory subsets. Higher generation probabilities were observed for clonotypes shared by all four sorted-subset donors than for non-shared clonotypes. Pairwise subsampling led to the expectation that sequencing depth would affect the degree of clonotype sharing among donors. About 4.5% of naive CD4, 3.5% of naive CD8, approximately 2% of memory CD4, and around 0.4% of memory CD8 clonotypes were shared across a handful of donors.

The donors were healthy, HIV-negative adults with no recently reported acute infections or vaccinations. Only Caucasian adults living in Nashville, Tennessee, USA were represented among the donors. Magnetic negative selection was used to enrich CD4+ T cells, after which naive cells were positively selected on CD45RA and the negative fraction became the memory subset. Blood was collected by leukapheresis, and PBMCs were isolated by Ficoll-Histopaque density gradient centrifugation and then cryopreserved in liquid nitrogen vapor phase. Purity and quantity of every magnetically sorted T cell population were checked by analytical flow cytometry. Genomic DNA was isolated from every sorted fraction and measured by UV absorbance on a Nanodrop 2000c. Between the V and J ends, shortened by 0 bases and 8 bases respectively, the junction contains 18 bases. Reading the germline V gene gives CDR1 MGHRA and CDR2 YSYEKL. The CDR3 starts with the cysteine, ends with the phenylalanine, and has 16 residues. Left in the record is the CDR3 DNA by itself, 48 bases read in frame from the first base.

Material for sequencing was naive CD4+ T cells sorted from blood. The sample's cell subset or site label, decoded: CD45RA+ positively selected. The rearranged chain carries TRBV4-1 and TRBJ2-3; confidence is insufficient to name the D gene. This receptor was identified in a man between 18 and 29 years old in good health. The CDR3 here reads CASSQDRAAVGGTQYF. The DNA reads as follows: TGCGCCAGCAGCCAAGATCGGGCGGCGGTGGGTGGTACGCAGTATTTT.